This is a list of T cell receptor beta chains from one sample in a study of blood T cell repertoires in COVID-19. TCRdb's table, derived via immunoSEQ multiplex PCR, lists solely in-frame clones and lacks some. The sample lists 350,000 or so clones; around 83% were seen once. The specimen sequenced was peripheral blood. These receptors were obtained from a man younger than 40 with active or convalescent COVID-19. CDR3s include the opening cysteine and the closing phenylalanine or tryptophan. The D gene is left open where the match is weak. The size of a clone is reported for some rows only, either as once, few or many, or as a class for expanded clones.

TRBJ2-5 | NA | NA | TRBV4-1 | TGCGCCAGCAGTCAAACCAGGGGTGAGACCCAGTACTTC | CASSQTRGETQYF
TRBJ2-3 | TRBD1 | NA | TRBV10-3 | TGTGCCATCTGGGACAGCTCATACACAGATACGCAGTATTTT | CAIWDSSYTDTQYF
TRBJ2-7 | NA | NA | TRBV11-2 | TGTGCCAGCAGCTTTGAACCAGGCACCTACGAGCAGTACTTC | CASSFEPGTYEQYF
TRBJ1-6 | NA | NA | TRBV7-9 | TGTGCCAGCAGCTTAAGTGTTCAGGGAAATTCACCCCTCCACTTT | CASSLSVQGNSPLHF
TRBJ1-4 | NA | NA | TRBV3-1/TRBV3-2 | TGTGCCAGCAGCCATCCGGAGCGGGGGGCAGGAAAACTGTTTTTT | CASSHPERGAGKLFF
TRBJ2-7 | TRBD1 | NA | TRBV2 | TGTGCCAGCAATGTGGACAGGGGCGCCTACGAGCAGTACTTC | CASNVDRGAYEQYF
TRBJ1-5 | NA | few | TRBV19 | TGTGCCAGTAGTACCCAATTCCCACAGCCCCAGCATTTT | CASSTQFPQPQHF
TRBJ1-5 | TRBD1 | NA | TRBV7-8 | TGTGCCAGCAGCCCCAGGGGGGATCAGCCCCAGCATTTT | CASSPRGDQPQHF
TRBJ2-2 | NA | once | TRBV5-8 | TGTGCCAGCATTCGGGTACGCACCGGGGAGCTGTTTTTT | CASIRVRTGELFF
TRBJ1-6 | NA | NA | TRBV6-5 | TGTGCCAGCAGTTACTACTGGGGGCAACCCCTCCACTTT | CASSYYWGQPLHF
TRBJ1-2 | NA | NA | TRBV9 | TGTGCCAGCAGCGGATACTCGCAGCTTGAGGGTAGGGACTATGGCTACACCTTC | CASSGYSQLEGRDYGYTF
TRBJ2-7 | TRBD1 | NA | TRBV7-9 | TGTGCCAGCAGCTTAGGGACAGGGCCCCGCGAGCAGTACTTC | CASSLGTGPREQYF
TRBJ2-5 | TRBD2 | NA | TRBV5-6 | TGTGCCAGCAGCTCCAAGGGGCTAGCGGGAGTGGGGGAGACCCAGTACTTC | CASSSKGLAGVGETQYF
TRBJ1-5 | NA | once | TRBV30 | TGTGCCTGGAGCCCCGGACACTATAGCAATCAGCCCCAGCATTTT | CAWSPGHYSNQPQHF
TRBJ1-6 | TRBD1 | NA | TRBV13 | TGTGCCAGCAGCCGACAGGGATATTCCCTTAATTCACCCCTCCACTTT | CASSRQGYSLNSPLHF
TRBJ1-4 | NA | NA | TRBV28 | TGTGCCAGCAGTCCAGGGACAACTAATGAAAAACTGTTTTTT | CASSPGTTNEKLFF
TRBJ2-1 | TRBD2 | NA | TRBV9 | TGTGCCAGCAGCGTAGACCCACTAGCGGTCAATGAGCAGTTCTTC | CASSVDPLAVNEQFF
TRBJ1-4 | TRBD1 | NA | TRBV20-1 | TGCAGTGCTAGTTCCGGACAGGGTCCTAATGAAAAACTGTTTTTT | CSASSGQGPNEKLFF
TRBJ1-2 | TRBD1 | NA | TRBV30 | TGTGCCTGGAGCCCTCCCGGGACAGGGCCGGATGGCTACACCTTC | CAWSPPGTGPDGYTF
TRBJ1-2 | NA | NA | TRBV24-1 | TGTGCCACCAGTGACAGGGTTTACGGCTACACCTTC | CATSDRVYGYTF
TRBJ2-3 | NA | NA | TRBV5-8 | TGTGCCAGCAGCTTGGGTGCGGGGGCGGATTTT | CASSLGAGADF
TRBJ2-7 | TRBD2 | NA | TRBV5-1 | TGCGCCAGCAGCCCCGGAAAGCGGGAGCCTATATTCTCCTACGAGCAGTACTTC | CASSPGKREPIFSYEQYF
TRBJ2-3 | TRBD2 | NA | TRBV2 | TGTGCCAGCAACCCAGCGGGGGTCACAGATACGCAGTATTTT | CASNPAGVTDTQYF
TRBJ2-7 | NA | NA | TRBV7-6 | TGTGCCAGTGGCGAGGATCTCTCCTACGAGCAGTACTTC | CASGEDLSYEQYF
TRBJ2-3 | TRBD2 | NA | TRBV4-1 | TGCGCCAGCAGCCAAGGGCGGGGGACTAGCACAGATACGCAGTATTTT | CASSQGRGTSTDTQYF
TRBJ2-1 | TRBD2 | NA | TRBV4-2 | TGTGCCAGCGAAATTGGCGGGGGGCCGAGGGATGAGCAGTTCTTC | CASEIGGGPRDEQFF
TRBJ2-3 | NA | NA | TRBV9 | TGTGCCAGCAGCGTAGCTGGGGCACCCGCGGATACGCAGTATTTT | CASSVAGAPADTQYF
TRBJ1-6 | NA | NA | TRBV21-1 | TGTGCCAGCAGCAATAGGGAGACAACTGTCAATTCACCCCTCCACTTT | CASSNRETTVNSPLHF
TRBJ2-3 | TRBD2 | NA | TRBV19 | TGTGCCAGTAGTATAGATCAGCGACTAGCGGTGACAGATACGCAGTATTTT | CASSIDQRLAVTDTQYF
TRBJ1-2 | NA | NA | TRBV28 | TGTGCCAGCACGATCTTACAGGGAGTTCATGGCTACACCTTC | CASTILQGVHGYTF
TRBJ2-4 | NA | few | TRBV18 | TGTGCCAGCTCACAACCAGCGGCATCAGCCAAAAACATTCAGTACTTC | CASSQPAASAKNIQYF
TRBJ1-1 | TRBD1 | once | TRBV18 | TGTGCCAGCTCAAAAGGACAGGGGGGTTCTGAAGCTTTCTTT | CASSKGQGGSEAFF
TRBJ1-5 | NA | NA | TRBV4-1 | TGCGCCAGCAGCCAAGAGGGGCGGACAGTGAATCAGCCCCAGCATTTT | CASSQEGRTVNQPQHF
TRBJ2-4 | NA | NA | TRBV5-8 | TGTGCCAGCAGCCCCTTCCAGCGGGCGTTAATCCTAGCCAAAAACATTCAGTACTTC | CASSPFQRALILAKNIQYF
TRBJ2-2 | TRBD1 | NA | TRBV9 | TGTGCCAGCAGCCTCCGGACAGGGAACACCGGGGAGCTGTTTTTT | CASSLRTGNTGELFF
TRBJ2-4 | TRBD1 | NA | TRBV6-6 | TGTGCCAGCAGCCCTAGGACAGGGGAAAACATTCAGTACTTC | CASSPRTGENIQYF
TRBJ2-1 | NA | NA | TRBV15 | TGTGCCACCGGGACTTCTTTTTACAATGAGCAGTTCTTC | CATGTSFYNEQFF
TRBJ1-2 | NA | NA | TRBV7-2 | TGTGCCAGCAGCTTAGCGAGGGATAATAAGGGCTACACCTTC | CASSLARDNKGYTF
TRBJ1-2 | NA | NA | TRBV6-1 | TGTGCCAGCAGTGATGCGGGGACCGGGGGGACCTATGGCTACACCTTC | CASSDAGTGGTYGYTF
TRBJ1-4 | TRBD1 | NA | TRBV15 | TGTGCCACCAGCAGAGAATGGGACAGGGGGCGAACTAATGAAAAACTGTTTTTT | CATSREWDRGRTNEKLFF
TRBJ1-2 | NA | many | TRBV5-1 | TGCGCCAGCAGCCGCCCGACGGACGTCGGGGATGGCTACACCTTC | CASSRPTDVGDGYTF
TRBJ1-5 | TRBD1 | NA | TRBV5-1 | TGCGCCAGCAGCCTCGACAGGGGAGGCAATCAGCCCCAGCATTTT | CASSLDRGGNQPQHF
TRBJ1-1 | NA | NA | TRBV30 | TGTGCCTGGAGTGTAGGTAGGGAGGTGAACACTGAAGCTTTCTTT | CAWSVGREVNTEAFF